The 23 T cell receptor beta chains given below trace back to one sample, sequenced in a study of CD8+ T cells in alopecia areata. TCR sequencing used cDNA made by reverse transcription of extracted RNA. Data came from immunoSEQ multiplex PCR; TCRdb stores just in-frame clones and leaves some out. The table shows about 180,000 clones, with approximately 55% occurring only once. Treatment in this sample: oral pan-JAK inhibitor, 5-10 mg twice daily. The material sequenced was CD8+ T cells sorted from blood, taken at week 24, from a patient treated with tofacitinib. The origin of the receptors is a human donor with alopecia areata.

This clone was seen only a few times. V usage is TRBV30 and J usage is TRBJ2-2; no clear D. Germline CDR1 GTSNPN, CDR2 SVGIG (reference sequence). The CDR3 has 12 residues. Trimming cost V 5 bases and J 5 bases, with 9 bases left between them. CDR3 sequence (DNA): TGTGCCTGGCGAATGGGGACCGGGGAGCTGTTTTTT. Its protein is CAWRMGTGELFF.

The chain recombines TRBV2 with TRBJ2-7; D is uncertain. Germline V gene lookup returns CDR1 SNHLY and CDR2 FYNNEI. V was trimmed by 0 bases and J by 5 bases, leaving 5 bases between them. The CDR3 sequence is 12 residues long. The CDR3 nucleotides are TGTGCCAGCAGTGAAGCGAGGAACGAGCAGTACTTC. Encoded protein: CASSEARNEQYF.

The chain couples TRBV30 to TRBJ2-6; D call uncertain. This CDR3 region has 16 residues. The V and J ends lost 4 bases and 0 bases respectively, with 13 bases between them. Germline assignment: CDR1 GTSNPN and CDR2 SVGIG (reference sequence). In DNA, the CDR3 is TGTGCCTGGACTCCTGGCACCCGCTCTGGGGCCAACGTCCTGACTTTC. It codes for CAWTPGTRSGANVLTF.

About this clone: The sample carries other DNA sequences with the same CDR3. The chain employs TRBV5-1 and TRBJ2-7, with D possibly matching TRBD1 (5 bases). This CDR3 spans 13 amino acids. Trimming removed 0 bases at V and 2 bases at J, with 6 bases between. Germline CDR1 reads SGHRS; CDR2 reads YFSETQ. This CDR3 reads CASSLGGTYEQYF. DNA of the CDR3: TGCGCCAGCAGCTTGGGGGGCACCTACGAGCAGTACTTC.

The J gene is TRBJ1-1, the V gene TRBV27; no reliable D call. V dropped 4 bases and J dropped 1 base, with 10 bases sitting between them. CDR1 and CDR2 from the germline V gene are MNHEY and SMNVEV (reference sequence). The CDR3 runs 14 residues. The CDR3 DNA reads as TGTGCCAGCAGTTGGAATAATGGGAACACTGAAGCTTTCTTT. Translation: CASSWNNGNTEAFF.

The rearrangement links TRBV5-1 to TRBJ2-3, with TRBD1 as a possible D gene (6 bases). The V gene's germline CDR1 is SGHRS and CDR2 YFSETQ. This CDR3 comprises 15 residues. With 0 bases removed from V and 6 bases from J, the gap between germline ends came to 14 bases. In DNA form, the CDR3 reads TGCGCCAGCAGCTTGGGTCGCAGGGGCAGTGATACGCAGTATTTT. Residues: CASSLGRRGSDTQYF.

This clone was counted once. This sequence joins TRBV4-3 and TRBJ2-1; unclear D gene. Germline lookup yields CDR1 LGHNA and CDR2 YSLEER. Trimming took 1 base from V and 5 from J, leaving 6 bases between them. The CDR3 is 13 amino acids. The CDR3 here is CASSQATNNEQFF. The CDR3 DNA reads as TGCGCCAGCAGCCAAGCCACGAACAATGAGCAGTTCTTC.

The chain combines TRBV14 with TRBJ1-2; D is unclear. Trimming pared 2 bases from V and 2 bases from J, leaving 6 bases between. The CDR3 is 13 amino acids. Germline V gene sequence: CDR1 SGHDN, CDR2 FVKESK. The CDR3 coding sequence is TGTGCCAGCAGCCAAAGTCTGAACTATGGCTACACCTTC. Amino acid sequence: CASSQSLNYGYTF.

The table lists this clone with a few counts. The CDR3 reads CASSGQGGNTEAFF. In DNA, the CDR3 is TGTGCCAGCAGCGGACAGGGTGGGAACACTGAAGCTTTCTTT. The V and J genes are TRBV13 and TRBJ1-1; 8 bases are shared with TRBD1. The CDR3 is 14 amino acids. The germline V gene encodes CDR1 PRHDT and CDR2 FYEKMQ (reference sequence). V shed 5 bases, J shed 1 base, and the junction held 3 bases outside the gene matches.

This clone has a handful of counts. The V gene is TRBV4-3, the J gene TRBJ1-1, with 7 bases aligning to TRBD1. The germline CDR1 and CDR2 sequences are LGHNA and YSLEER. V lost 6 bases, J lost 7 bases, and 8 bases stayed unmatched. The CDR3 has 13 amino acids. This chain's CDR3 is CASSRTGGHEAFF. For the CDR3, the DNA is TGCGCCAGCAGTCGGACAGGCGGTCATGAAGCTTTCTTT.

The chain links TRBV27 to TRBJ1-2; no definite D call. Germline V gene lookup returns CDR1 MNHEY and CDR2 SMNVEV (reference sequence). The V and J ends lost 8 bases and 5 bases respectively, with 15 bases between them. The length of the CDR3 is 13 residues. CDR3 bases: TGTGCCAGCTCCCTGGATGGCATATATGGCTACACCTTC. Translated, it gives CASSLDGIYGYTF.

Here the CDR3 reads CASSQDRRGAARELFF. Written as DNA, the CDR3 is TGCGCCAGCAGCCAAGATCGGCGGGGGGCGGCCAGGGAGCTGTTTTTT. The genes are TRBV4-3 and TRBJ2-2, with 8 bases matching TRBD2. Germline CDR1 LGHNA, CDR2 YSLEER. J lost 9 bases, V lost 0 bases, and 9 bases had no gene match. The CDR3 consists of 16 residues.

The genes are TRBV7-2 and TRBJ1-2, with a weak D call TRBD1 (5 bases). The germline V and J ends were trimmed by 0 bases and 1 base, with 18 bases remaining between them. Germline loops: CDR1 SGHTA, CDR2 FQGNSA. The CDR3 sequence is 18 residues long. CDR3 amino acids: CASSLAEEWGRSNYGYTF. The CDR3 coding sequence is TGTGCCAGCAGCTTAGCGGAGGAGTGGGGGAGAAGTAACTATGGCTACACCTTC. The whole variable domain, filled in from reference TRBV7-2 and TRBJ1-2, reads GAGVSQSPSNKVTEKGKDVELRCDPISGHTALYWYRQSLGQGLEFLIYFQGNSAPDKSGLPSDRFSAERTGGSVSTLTIQRTQQEDSAVYLCASSLAEEWGRSNYGYTFGSGTRLTVV.

This clone was detected a few times. Other DNA sequences within the sample encode an identical CDR3. The chain employs TRBV29-1 and TRBJ2-2; 11 bases align to TRBD2. V shed 1 base and J 2 bases; nucleotides not matched to a gene: 3. CDR3 length: 16 residues. Germline loops: CDR1 SQVTM, CDR2 ANQGSEA. The CDR3 region has the DNA TGCAGCGTTGAAGGAACTAGCGGGGGTAACACCGGGGAGCTGTTTTTT. This translates into CSVEGTSGGNTGELFF.

The V call is TRBV14, the J call TRBJ1-4; D gene unclear. This CDR3 is built from 14 residues. Germline CDR1 and CDR2: SGHDN and FVKESK. With 4 bases removed from V and 7 bases from J, the gap between germline ends came to 13 bases. CDR3 in DNA: TGTGCCAGCAGCCCCCCCGGGTACGGTGAAAAACTGTTTTTT. The encoded protein is CASSPPGYGEKLFF.

CDR3 in DNA: TGCGCCAGCAGCCAAGATAATAGCAATCAGCCCCAGCATTTT. Amino acid sequence: CASSQDNSNQPQHF. The chain recombines TRBV4-1 with TRBJ1-5; unclear D gene. From germline, CDR1 is MGHRA and CDR2 YSYEKL. V lost 0 bases and J lost 0, with 3 bases in between. The CDR3 covers 14 residues.

The J gene is TRBJ1-5, the V gene TRBV29-1, with 9 bases aligning to TRBD1. CDR1 and CDR2 (germline): SQVTM, ANQGSEA. The trim removed 6 bases at V and 5 bases at J, leaving 11 bases unmatched. This CDR3 is built from 15 residues. CDR3 in amino acids: CSVPGQGGLDQPQHF. The CDR3 DNA reads as TGCAGCGTACCGGGACAGGGTGGTCTGGATCAGCCCCAGCATTTT.

J is TRBJ1-1 and V is TRBV5-1; 8 positions agree with TRBD1. V shed 0 bases, J shed 6 bases, and the junction held 4 bases outside the gene matches. Germline assignment: CDR1 SGHRS and CDR2 YFSETQ. The CDR3 consists of 14 residues. As DNA, the CDR3 is TGCGCCAGCAGCTTGGGTGACAGGGGCCCTGAAGCTTTCTTT. It codes for CASSLGDRGPEAFF.

Only a few counts were recorded for this clone. The chain uses TRBV27 and TRBJ2-7; 9 bases are a match to TRBD1. The germline CDR1 and CDR2 sequences are MNHEY and SMNVEV (reference sequence). This CDR3 contains 14 residues. After removal of 8 bases from V and 2 bases from J, the junction contained 7 bases not matched to a gene. The CDR3, as DNA: TGTGCCAGCGCTCTAAGACAGGGGGCCTACGAGCAGTACTTC. Its protein product is CASALRQGAYEQYF.

The rearrangement joins TRBV19 to TRBJ2-2, with unresolved D. V was shortened by 6 bases and J by 5 bases, with 7 bases between the two germline ends. This CDR3 has 12 amino acids. From germline, CDR1 is LNHDA and CDR2 SQIVND (reference sequence). In DNA form, the CDR3 reads TGTGCCAGTAGATTCATGACCGGGGAGCTGTTTTTT. It encodes CASRFMTGELFF.

The genes are TRBV2 and TRBJ1-2; 8 nucleotides match TRBD1. V was pared by 5 bases and J by 8 bases, with 4 bases of the junction left unmatched. Germline V gene lookup returns CDR1 SNHLY and CDR2 FYNNEI. The CDR3 contains 12 residues. The CDR3 DNA sequence: TGTGCCAGCAGTAAGACAGGGGAGGGCTACACCTTC. Encoded protein: CASSKTGEGYTF.

The rearrangement links TRBV27 to TRBJ2-1; 7 bases line up with TRBD2. Germline trimming cut 6 bases from V and 9 bases from J; bases unmatched to any gene: 5. This CDR3 has 12 amino acids. The germline V gene encodes CDR1 MNHEY and CDR2 SMNVEV (reference sequence). CDR3 amino acids: CASSWGGGEQFF. The CDR3 DNA reads TGTGCCAGCAGCTGGGGGGGTGGTGAGCAGTTCTTC.

The CDR3 DNA is TGTGCCAGCAGTTTAGGGTCTAGGGGGCCCAACACTGAAGCTTTCTTT. It encodes CASSLGSRGPNTEAFF. The rearrangement joins TRBV27 to TRBJ1-1; 7 positions agree with TRBD1. With 2 bases clipped from V and 2 bases from J, the junction kept 8 bases outside the gene matches. Per germline, CDR1 MNHEY and CDR2 SMNVEV (reference sequence). The CDR3 is 16 amino acids.